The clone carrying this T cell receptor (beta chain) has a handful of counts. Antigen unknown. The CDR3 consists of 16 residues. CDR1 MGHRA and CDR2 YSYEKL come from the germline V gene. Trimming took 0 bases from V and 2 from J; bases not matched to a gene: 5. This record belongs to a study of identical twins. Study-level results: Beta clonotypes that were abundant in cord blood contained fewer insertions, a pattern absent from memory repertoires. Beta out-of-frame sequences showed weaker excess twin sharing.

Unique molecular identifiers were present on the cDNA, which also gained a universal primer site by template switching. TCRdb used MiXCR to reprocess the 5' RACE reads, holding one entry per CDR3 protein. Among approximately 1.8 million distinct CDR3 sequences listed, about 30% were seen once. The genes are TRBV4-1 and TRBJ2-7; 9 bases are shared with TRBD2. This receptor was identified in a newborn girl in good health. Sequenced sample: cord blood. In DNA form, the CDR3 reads TGCGCCAGCAGCCAAGATAGGAGCGGGGGGACCTACGAGCAGTACTTC. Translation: CASSQDRSGGTYEQYF.